One and the same sample provided the 23 T cell receptor beta chains below, sequenced in a study of blood T cell repertoires in COVID-19. Using immunoSEQ multiplex PCR, the repertoire was profiled, and TCRdb retains in-frame clones only, with some absent. Among about 310,000 clones listed, more than 75% were seen once. Sequences were obtained from peripheral blood. The receptors were sampled from a woman in her forties or fifties who had recovered from COVID-19.

The V call is TRBV28, the J call TRBJ2-7, with TRBD2 as a possible D gene (8 bases). V lost 4 bases and J 2 bases, leaving 18 bases between the germline ends. Germline CDR1 is MDHEN and CDR2 is SYDVKM. The CDR3 runs to 16 residues. CDR3 DNA sequence: TGTGCCAGCAGTTCCGCGGGGGGCCAGGGGGCCTACGAGCAGTACTTC. It yields the protein CASSSAGGQGAYEQYF.

The chain links TRBV29-1 to TRBJ1-2; possible D gene TRBD1, 6 bases. Germline CDR1 and CDR2: SQVTM and ANQGSEA. V was cut by 0 bases and J by 2 bases, with 7 bases left in between. This CDR3 is built from 13 residues. The CDR3 DNA reads as TGCAGCGTTGAAGATCAGGGGAACTATGGCTACACCTTC. Amino acid sequence: CSVEDQGNYGYTF.

The chain employs TRBV4-3 and TRBJ1-2; TRBD1 aligns across 8 bases. This CDR3 is built from 15 residues. Germline loops: CDR1 LGHNA, CDR2 YSLEER. V dropped 1 base and J dropped 4; count of bases not matched to a gene: 5. CDR3 amino acids: CASSQGTGSFYGYTF. DNA of the CDR3: TGCGCCAGCAGCCAAGGGACAGGGAGTTTCTATGGCTACACCTTC.

The chain carries TRBV16 and TRBJ1-1, with a tentative D call TRBD1 (6 bases). The CDR3 totals 13 residues. V was clipped by 2 bases and J by 5 bases, with 9 bases between them. Looked up from germline, CDR1 is KGHSY and CDR2 is FQNENV. This chain's CDR3 is CASSQIGQTEAFF. In DNA form, the CDR3 reads TGTGCCAGCAGCCAAATTGGACAGACTGAAGCTTTCTTT.

The chain joins TRBV20-1 to TRBJ2-1, with a weak D call TRBD2 (5 bases). Germline V gives CDR1 DFQATT, CDR2 SNEGSKA (reference sequence). V was shortened by 3 bases and J by 10 bases, with 19 bases between the two germline ends. The CDR3 length is 14 residues. The CDR3 region is CSASLLAGVREQFF. In DNA, the CDR3 is TGCAGTGCTAGTCTATTAGCCGGGGTCAGGGAGCAGTTCTTC.

In the case of this clone: The same CDR3 is also encoded by other DNA sequences in this sample. The chain recombines TRBV7-9 with TRBJ2-7, with D possibly TRBD1 on 6 matching bases. Deletions cut 3 bases from V and 7 bases from J, with 13 bases between. The CDR3 length is 13 residues. Germline V gene lookup returns CDR1 SEHNR and CDR2 FQNEAQ (reference sequence). CDR3 in amino acids: CASSFEGVGEQYF. As DNA, the CDR3 is TGTGCCAGCAGCTTTGAGGGGGTAGGAGAGCAGTACTTC.

This sequence joins TRBV19 and TRBJ1-2, with D possibly being TRBD1 (5 bases). CDR1 is LNHDA, CDR2 SQIVND, per germline (reference sequence). Trimming took off 11 bases at V and 2 bases at J, with 18 bases between the two ends. The CDR3 runs 14 residues. CDR3 nucleotides: TGTGCCTCAAGGGGTAGGGGCGGAAACTATGGCTACACCTTC. This codes for CASRGRGGNYGYTF.

Many counts were recorded for this clone. The chain employs TRBV6-5 and TRBJ1-5; D remains ambiguous. V gave up 2 bases and J gave up 8 bases, with 10 bases separating them. CDR3 size: 13 residues. Germline lookup yields CDR1 MNHEY and CDR2 SVGAGI. This CDR3 reads CASSYLGTEPQHF. The DNA for the CDR3 is TGTGCCAGCAGTTACCTAGGAACGGAGCCCCAGCATTTT.

The genes are TRBV4-2 and TRBJ2-3; a weak D match, TRBD2 (5 bases). Looked up from germline, CDR1 is LGHNA and CDR2 is YNFKEQ. The V gene lost 3 bases and the J gene lost 3 bases, with 10 bases spanning the gap. The CDR3 length is 14 residues. Written as DNA, the CDR3 is TGTGCCAGCAGCCAGGGCGGGTCGACAGATACGCAGTATTTT. It is translated as CASSQGGSTDTQYF.

The genes are TRBV7-9 and TRBJ2-7; TRBD2 might be the D (5 bases). V was trimmed by 1 base and J by 9 bases, leaving 13 bases between them. Germline CDR1 SEHNR, CDR2 FQNEAQ (reference sequence). The CDR3 spans 13 residues. Here the CDR3 reads CASSLEGGRGQYF. Written as DNA, the CDR3 is TGTGCCAGCAGCTTAGAAGGCGGGCGAGGGCAGTACTTC.

V gene TRBV20-1 combines with J gene TRBJ1-5; D may be TRBD1 (5 bases). The germline CDR1 and CDR2 sequences are DFQATT and SNEGSKA (reference sequence). V shed 3 bases and J shed 5 bases, with 11 bases lying between them. The length of the CDR3 is 13 residues. In nucleotides, the CDR3 is TGCAGTGCTAGTATGGGGGGAGATCAGCCCCAGCATTTT. Residues: CSASMGGDQPQHF.

This chain connects TRBV27 to TRBJ2-5; 7 nucleotides match TRBD2. The CDR3 sequence is 14 residues long. Germline CDR1 MNHEY, CDR2 SMNVEV (reference sequence). V shed 2 bases, J shed 5 bases, and the junction held 5 bases outside the gene matches. DNA of the CDR3: TGTGCCAGCAGTTTACGCGGGAGCTGGGAGACCCAGTACTTC. Its protein product is CASSLRGSWETQYF.

The CDR3 sequence is CASILAGGYGELFF. The DNA for the CDR3 is TGTGCCAGCATACTAGCGGGGGGATACGGGGAGCTGTTTTTT. V gene TRBV28 combines with J gene TRBJ2-2; 12 bases line up with TRBD2. This CDR3 is built from 14 residues. Germline V gene lookup returns CDR1 MDHEN and CDR2 SYDVKM. V shed 7 bases and J 7 bases; nucleotides not matched to a gene: 4.

This clone turned up a few times. The chain has TRBV3-1 (or the pseudogene TRBV3-2) and TRBJ1-2; 11 bases align to TRBD1. V shed 1 base, J shed 4 bases, and the junction held 5 bases outside the gene matches. The CDR3 runs 16 residues. CDR1 is LGHDT and CDR2 is YNNKEL in the germline V gene (reference sequence). The CDR3 here is CASSQGGQGASYGYTF. DNA of the CDR3: TGTGCCAGCAGCCAAGGAGGACAGGGGGCCTCCTATGGCTACACCTTC.

V is TRBV20-1 and J is TRBJ1-2; the D is unclear. V was clipped by 0 bases and J by 4 bases, with 3 bases between them. The CDR3 covers 11 residues. Germline CDR1 reads DFQATT; CDR2 reads SNEGSKA (reference sequence). CDR3 DNA: TGCAGTGCTAGAGATCTCTATGGCTACACCTTC. Its protein is CSARDLYGYTF.

V gene TRBV3-1 (or the pseudogene TRBV3-2) combines with J gene TRBJ2-1; 13 bases agree with TRBD2. CDR3 length: 22 amino acids. The germline V gene has CDR1 LGHDT and CDR2 YNNKEL (reference sequence). V was clipped by 1 base and J by 1 base; unmatched bases: 16. CDR3 residues: CASSQAYSPGLAGHGSYNEQFF. As DNA, the CDR3 is TGTGCCAGCAGCCAAGCTTACAGCCCGGGACTAGCGGGACACGGGTCCTACAATGAGCAGTTCTTC.

This clone was recorded only once. V usage is TRBV6-2 or TRBV6-3 and J usage is TRBJ2-1; the match to TRBD2 covers 11 bases. The CDR3 length is 18 residues. Per germline, CDR1 MNHEY and CDR2 SVGEGT. The V segment lost 0 bases and the J segment 4 bases; nucleotides outside the gene matches: 8. For the CDR3, the DNA is TGTGCCAGCAGTTACTCAGCGCGACTAGCGGGACTTTACAATGAGCAGTTCTTC. Amino acids: CASSYSARLAGLYNEQFF.

The chain is built from TRBV4-2 and TRBJ2-1, with 11 bases that match TRBD2. There are 15 residues in the CDR3. Germline values: CDR1 LGHNA, CDR2 YNFKEQ. V was clipped by 4 bases and J by 9 bases; unmatched bases: 8. The CDR3 nucleotides read TGTGCCAGCAGCCGAGGTAGCGGGAGGGGGGGTGAGCAGTTCTTC. Translating it yields CASSRGSGRGGEQFF.

The chain is built from TRBV15 and TRBJ2-5, with TRBD1 as a possible D gene (5 bases). The germline V and J ends were trimmed by 4 bases and 2 bases, with 11 bases remaining between them. Germline V gene sequence: CDR1 LNHNV, CDR2 YYDKDF (reference sequence). The CDR3 loop spans 14 amino acids. CDR3 sequence reads: CATSTMTEQETQYF. CDR3 in DNA: TGTGCCACCAGCACCATGACAGAACAAGAGACCCAGTACTTC.

This clone occurred once. V gene TRBV6-2 or TRBV6-3 combines with J gene TRBJ2-2, with a possible D match to TRBD1 (6 bases). The CDR3 has 14 amino acids. V was pared by 5 bases and J by 10 bases, with 17 bases between. From germline, CDR1 is MNHEY and CDR2 SVGEGT. CDR3 protein: CASSTTQGRAELFF. The CDR3 DNA sequence: TGTGCCAGCAGTACGACGCAGGGGCGGGCGGAGCTGTTTTTT.

The V and J genes are TRBV4-1 and TRBJ1-4; D call uncertain. The germline V gene has CDR1 MGHRA and CDR2 YSYEKL. The CDR3 is made up of 16 amino acids. The germline V and J ends were trimmed by 0 bases and 7 bases, with 15 bases remaining between them. CDR3 DNA: TGCGCCAGCAGCCAAGAATTCAGAAGGAGAAGTGAAAAACTGTTTTTT. Protein: CASSQEFRRRSEKLFF.

V gene TRBV27 combines with J gene TRBJ2-7; 7 bases line up with TRBD1. After removal of 2 bases from V and 2 bases from J, the junction contained 15 bases not matched to a gene. Germline V gives CDR1 MNHEY, CDR2 SMNVEV (reference sequence). This CDR3 comprises 18 residues. CDR3 region: CASSLLGVSTGLPYEQYF. CDR3 sequence (DNA): TGTGCCAGCAGTTTACTTGGGGTATCGACAGGGCTCCCCTACGAGCAGTACTTC.

The V gene is TRBV30, the J gene TRBJ1-2; the D is unclear. The V end lost 3 bases, the J end lost 4 bases, and 6 bases lay between the germline ends. This CDR3 contains 11 residues. From germline, CDR1 is GTSNPN and CDR2 SVGIG (reference sequence). The CDR3 sequence is CAWSLGYGYTF. CDR3 nucleotides: TGTGCCTGGAGCCTCGGCTATGGCTACACCTTC.